These 12 T cell receptor beta chains were sequenced from one sample in a study of vaccination effects on CD4 cells after COVID-19 (dated by TCRdb to between 2021 and 2022). Their cognate antigens are unknown. Libraries came from the immunoSEQ multiplex PCR assay. As stored in TCRdb, this immuneACCESS dataset retains in-frame rearrangements with V and J assigned. A fraction of the clones does not appear; measured against another copy, unresolved V genes explain less than half of the discrepancy, and the remainder lacks a known reason. Present in this sample are 20,000 to 25,000 clones, 60% to 80% of which were seen just once. About 9.1% of the sample is in the top ten clones. In the ViraFEST assay, PBMC were stimulated with viral peptide pools, and antigen-specific CD4+ T cell clonotypes were then identified by expansion using TCR sequencing. After more than 9 days of culture, CD4+ T cells were isolated with the EasySep CD4+ T cell isolation kit. Each participant got two doses of an mRNA SARS-CoV-2 vaccine, either BNT162b2 or mRNA-1273.

The material was CD4+ T cells from PBMCs cultured with HCoV-229E spike peptides, obtained after COVID-19 vaccination. The cell subset or site label, as the study defines it: HCoV-229E spike overlapping peptide pool stimulation. These receptors were taken from a human donor who received a COVID-19 vaccine.

The chain recombines TRBV5-6 with TRBJ1-3; possibly TRBD1 for D (5 bases). The germline gives CDR1 SGHDT, CDR2 YYEEEE. The V and J ends lost 1 base and 4 bases respectively, with 6 bases between them. CDR3 size: 13 residues. The CDR3 region has the DNA TGTGCCAGCAGCTTGTGGGGCGGAAACACCATATATTTT. Its protein product is CASSLWGGNTIYF.

This chain uses TRBV5-1 with TRBJ2-5, with D uncertain. The CDR3 is 12 residues long. Per germline, CDR1 SGHRS and CDR2 YFSETQ. V was shortened by 0 bases and J by 5 bases, with 5 bases between the two germline ends. The CDR3 bases are TGCGCCAGCAGCTTGGAAGTCGAGACCCAGTACTTC. Residues: CASSLEVETQYF.

This chain joins TRBV19 and TRBJ1-5, with 8 bases that match TRBD1. Germline-derived CDR1 and CDR2 are LNHDA and SQIVND (reference sequence). The CDR3 runs 14 residues. The V and J ends lost 7 bases and 2 bases, in that order; junction bases with no gene match: 4. The CDR3 DNA reads as TGTGCCAGTACCCCGGGACAGGGCAATCAGCCCCAGCATTTT. Translated: CASTPGQGNQPQHF.

The V gene is TRBV6-4, the J gene TRBJ2-3, with D possibly TRBD2 on 6 matching bases. V lost 4 bases, J lost 0 bases, and 11 bases lay in between. The germline V gene encodes CDR1 MRHNA and CDR2 SNTAGT. The CDR3 has 15 residues. CDR3 region: CASSVTSGSTDTQYF. For the CDR3, the DNA is TGTGCCAGCAGTGTCACCAGCGGGAGCACAGATACGCAGTATTTT.

The rearrangement joins TRBV29-1 to TRBJ2-1, with TRBD2 identical over 7 bases. Germline V gene lookup returns CDR1 SQVTM and CDR2 ANQGSEA. The length of the CDR3 is 13 residues. V lost 4 bases and J lost 5; bases outside the gene matches: 5. The chain's CDR3 is CSVVGEGHNEQFF. Written as DNA, the CDR3 is TGCAGCGTTGTGGGGGAGGGTCACAATGAGCAGTTCTTC.

This clone occurred once. The gene calls are TRBV9 and TRBJ2-7, with 12 bases identical to TRBD2. V shed 0 bases and J 5 bases; nucleotides not matched to a gene: 6. The CDR3 is 16 residues long. The germline V gene has CDR1 SGDLS and CDR2 YYNGEE. The CDR3 sequence: CASSVGWTSGVDEQYF. The CDR3 DNA reads TGTGCCAGCAGCGTAGGATGGACTAGCGGGGTAGACGAGCAGTACTTC.

Here the CDR3 DNA reads TGTGCCAGCTCACCACTATTCCAGGGACCCGACGAGCAGTACTTC. It translates to CASSPLFQGPDEQYF. The genes are TRBV18 and TRBJ2-7, with D perhaps given as TRBD1 or TRBD2 (5 bases each). Trimming removed 1 base at V and 5 bases at J, with 15 bases between. This CDR3 region has 15 residues. Germline V lookup: CDR1 KGHSH, CDR2 LQKENI.

The chain links TRBV10-3 to TRBJ2-1; D is tentatively TRBD1 or TRBD2 (6 bases each). CDR1 is ENHRY and CDR2 is SYGVKD in the germline V gene. The CDR3 has 17 amino acids. The V end was cut by 10 bases, the J end by 2 bases, with 24 bases between. The CDR3 sequence is CATTPNMGGNTYNEQFF. DNA for the CDR3: TGTGCCACAACCCCCAACATGGGGGGCAACACCTACAATGAGCAGTTCTTC.

The V and J genes are TRBV4-1 and TRBJ2-2; D ambiguous. The germline V and J ends were trimmed by 4 bases and 3 bases, with 3 bases remaining between them. The germline gives CDR1 MGHRA, CDR2 YSYEKL. The CDR3 consists of 12 residues. CDR3 coding DNA: TGCGCCAGCAGCCTACACACCGGGGAGCTGTTTTTT. Its protein product is CASSLHTGELFF.

The CDR3 loop reads CASSLSGMDSYEQYF. In DNA, the CDR3 is TGTGCCAGCAGCTTATCTGGGATGGACAGCTACGAGCAGTACTTC. The gene calls are TRBV11-3 and TRBJ2-7; maybe TRBD1 (6 bases). The germline gives CDR1 SGHNT, CDR2 YENEEA. Trimming shortened V by 2 bases and J by 3 bases, and 14 bases separated the two germline ends. The CDR3 runs 15 residues.

The chain couples TRBV20-1 to TRBJ1-2, with 8 positions matching TRBD1. Germline CDR1 DFQATT, CDR2 SNEGSKA (reference sequence). The CDR3 has 13 amino acids. V lost 3 bases and J lost 4; bases outside the gene matches: 4. In nucleotides, the CDR3 is TGCAGTGCTAGTGGGGACAGGAGCTATGGCTACACCTTC. It is translated as CSASGDRSYGYTF.

This clone was seen just once. V usage is TRBV6-5 and J usage is TRBJ1-2; 7 bases fit TRBD1. Per the germline V gene, CDR1 is MNHEY and CDR2 is SVGAGI. V shed 6 bases and J 1 base; nucleotides not matched to a gene: 5. The CDR3 has 14 amino acids. The CDR3 spells CASRPGTVNYGYTF. DNA of the CDR3: TGTGCCAGCAGACCTGGGACAGTTAACTATGGCTACACCTTC.